The clone carrying this T cell receptor beta chain was counted once. CDR3 length: 14 amino acids. The germline gives CDR1 SGDLS, CDR2 YYNGEE. V was clipped by 0 bases and J by 5 bases, with 8 bases between them. The sample belongs to a study of blood T cell repertoires in COVID-19. Study background: Samples of COVID-19 (acute and convalescent) were obtained from the United States, Italy and Spain. PBMCs, B-cell-depleted T cells, or T cells were the source of the cDNA or gDNA that made up the material.

In the original processing: Counts of nucleated cells, estimated from reference gene primer amplification, were obtained. The assay was immunoSEQ multiplex PCR, and TCRdb's table has in-frame clones only and misses some. The DNA was the basis for D and trimming; V, J and clone size are from that table. The sample includes 200,000 to 250,000 clones, approximately 85% of them seen just once. In Seattle, patients joined the study during active infection and were tracked longitudinally. Sequencing was performed on peripheral blood. This TCR was recovered from a woman in her 70s with COVID-19, enrolled during active disease. J is TRBJ1-4 and V is TRBV9, with D possibly matching TRBD1 (6 bases). CDR3 amino acids: CASSVARGNEKLFF. Written as DNA, the CDR3 is TGTGCCAGCAGCGTAGCCAGGGGAAATGAAAAACTGTTTTTT. The full variable domain, in which reference TRBV9 and TRBJ1-4 provide the parts outside the CDR3, is DSGVTQTPKHLITATGQRVTLRCSPRSGDLSVYWYQQSLDQGLQFLIQYYNGEERAKGNILERFSAQQFPDLHSELNLSSLELGDSALYFCASSVARGNEKLFFGSGTQLSVL.